This is a list of T cell receptor beta chains from one sample in a study of shared clonotypes between healthy human individuals. Generated by immunoSEQ multiplex PCR, the TCRdb table keeps only in-frame clones and is missing some. The data show roughly 1,500,000 clones, approximately 98% seen once. Sequencing was done on a sample of naive CD4+ T cells sorted from blood. All receptors derive from a man aged 25 to 40 in good health. The CDR3 runs from the conserved cysteine through the conserved F or W. Each record gives: V gene, D gene, J gene, clone size, CDR3 protein, CDR3 DNA. D genes are given only for firm matches. Expanded clones are given a class, and other clones once, few, many or no size at all.

V gene: TRBV19; D gene: .; J gene: TRBJ2-3; clone size: .; CDR3 protein: CASSLPEVAADTQYF; CDR3 DNA: TGTGCCAGTAGTCTTCCTGAGGTAGCGGCCGATACGCAGTATTTT
V gene: TRBV6-1; D gene: TRBD2; J gene: TRBJ2-6; clone size: once; CDR3 protein: CASSESHSWEGRAGANVLTF; CDR3 DNA: TGTGCCAGCAGTGAAAGTCATTCGTGGGAGGGGCGGGCTGGGGCCAACGTCCTGACTTTC
V gene: TRBV19; D gene: TRBD1; J gene: TRBJ2-7; clone size: .; CDR3 protein: CASSITGGAFSSYEQYF; CDR3 DNA: TGTGCCAGTAGTATAACAGGGGGCGCTTTCAGCTCCTACGAGCAGTACTTC
V gene: TRBV19; D gene: TRBD1; J gene: TRBJ2-5; clone size: .; CDR3 protein: CASRKHGTGGPETQYF; CDR3 DNA: TGTGCCAGTAGAAAACACGGGACAGGGGGTCCGGAGACCCAGTACTTC
V gene: TRBV6-1; D gene: .; J gene: TRBJ2-7; clone size: .; CDR3 protein: CASSPGSFMYHEQYF; CDR3 DNA: TGTGCCAGCAGTCCGGGGTCCTTTATGTACCACGAGCAGTACTTC
V gene: TRBV2; D gene: .; J gene: TRBJ1-2; clone size: .; CDR3 protein: CASSPPSNYGYTF; CDR3 DNA: TGTGCCAGCAGTCCCCCCAGTAACTATGGCTACACCTTC
V gene: TRBV25-1; D gene: .; J gene: TRBJ2-3; clone size: .; CDR3 protein: CASSQGLATDTQYF; CDR3 DNA: TGTGCCAGCAGTCAGGGGTTAGCCACAGATACGCAGTATTTT
V gene: TRBV18; D gene: .; J gene: TRBJ2-2; clone size: .; CDR3 protein: CASSPKEELFF; CDR3 DNA: TGTGCCAGCTCACCGAAGGAGGAGCTGTTTTTT
V gene: TRBV28; D gene: .; J gene: TRBJ1-1; clone size: .; CDR3 protein: CASSDGPAFF; CDR3 DNA: TGTGCCAGCAGCGACGGACCGGCTTTCTTT
V gene: TRBV19; D gene: .; J gene: TRBJ2-2; clone size: .; CDR3 protein: CASSFAGELFF; CDR3 DNA: TGTGCCAGTAGTTTCGCCGGGGAGCTGTTTTTT
V gene: TRBV5-6; D gene: TRBD1; J gene: TRBJ2-3; clone size: once; CDR3 protein: CASSSVPGQTDTQYF; CDR3 DNA: TGTGCCAGCAGCTCCGTCCCGGGACAGACAGATACGCAGTATTTT
V gene: TRBV5-5; D gene: TRBD1; J gene: TRBJ2-1; clone size: .; CDR3 protein: CASSGKGQGPSNEQFF; CDR3 DNA: TGTGCCAGCAGCGGCAAAGGACAGGGGCCCTCCAATGAGCAGTTCTTC
V gene: TRBV10-3; D gene: TRBD1; J gene: TRBJ1-5; clone size: .; CDR3 protein: CAAGTGINQPQHF; CDR3 DNA: TGTGCCGCAGGGACAGGGATCAATCAGCCCCAGCATTTT
V gene: TRBV5-1; D gene: TRBD2; J gene: TRBJ2-1; clone size: .; CDR3 protein: CASRPTSGDNNEQFF; CDR3 DNA: TGCGCCAGCAGGCCGACTAGCGGGGACAACAATGAGCAGTTCTTC
V gene: TRBV19; D gene: .; J gene: TRBJ1-2; clone size: .; CDR3 protein: CASSIAERSYYGYTF; CDR3 DNA: TGTGCCAGTAGTATAGCCGAAAGATCTTACTATGGCTACACCTTC
V gene: TRBV5-1; D gene: TRBD2; J gene: TRBJ2-2; clone size: .; CDR3 protein: CASSLVASGTGELFF; CDR3 DNA: TGCGCCAGCAGCTTGGTAGCTAGCGGGACCGGGGAGCTGTTTTTT
V gene: TRBV7-2; D gene: .; J gene: TRBJ2-2; clone size: .; CDR3 protein: CASSLSSNTGELFF; CDR3 DNA: TGTGCCAGCAGCTTGAGTTCGAACACCGGGGAGCTGTTTTTT
V gene: TRBV18; D gene: TRBD1; J gene: TRBJ1-5; clone size: .; CDR3 protein: CASSLDRVSGQPQHF; CDR3 DNA: TGTGCCAGCTCACTAGACAGGGTTTCGGGTCAGCCCCAGCATTTT
V gene: TRBV5-4; D gene: TRBD1; J gene: TRBJ2-7; clone size: once; CDR3 protein: CASSRDRGAYEQYF; CDR3 DNA: TGTGCCAGCAGTCGGGACAGGGGGGCCTACGAGCAGTACTTC
V gene: TRBV25-1; D gene: .; J gene: TRBJ2-1; clone size: .; CDR3 protein: CASSSRVKNEQFF; CDR3 DNA: TGTGCCAGCAGCTCCCGGGTTAAAAATGAGCAGTTCTTC
V gene: TRBV6-5; D gene: .; J gene: TRBJ1-5; clone size: .; CDR3 protein: CASSGGMGNQPQHF; CDR3 DNA: TGTGCCAGCAGTGGGGGCATGGGCAATCAGCCCCAGCATTTT
V gene: TRBV7-3; D gene: .; J gene: TRBJ1-5; clone size: .; CDR3 protein: CASSLTTGQPQHF; CDR3 DNA: TGTGCCAGCAGCTTAACAACAGGTCAGCCCCAGCATTTT
V gene: TRBV6-6; D gene: .; J gene: TRBJ1-1; clone size: .; CDR3 protein: CASSPKRTANTEAFF; CDR3 DNA: TGTGCCAGCAGCCCCAAAAGGACAGCGAACACTGAAGCTTTCTTT
V gene: TRBV9; D gene: .; J gene: TRBJ2-1; clone size: .; CDR3 protein: CASSSRVYNEQFF; CDR3 DNA: TGTGCCAGCAGCTCCAGGGTTTACAATGAGCAGTTCTTC
V gene: TRBV28; D gene: TRBD1; J gene: TRBJ1-1; clone size: .; CDR3 protein: CASSPGTGANTEAFF; CDR3 DNA: TGTGCCAGCAGTCCCGGGACAGGGGCCAACACTGAAGCTTTCTTT
V gene: TRBV7-9; D gene: TRBD1; J gene: TRBJ1-1; clone size: .; CDR3 protein: CASLDRAVNTEAFF; CDR3 DNA: TGTGCCAGCTTAGACAGGGCGGTAAACACTGAAGCTTTCTTT
V gene: TRBV6-4; D gene: .; J gene: TRBJ2-5; clone size: .; CDR3 protein: CASSDAGDLQETQYF; CDR3 DNA: TGTGCCAGCAGTGACGCAGGGGACTTACAAGAGACCCAGTACTTC
V gene: TRBV27; D gene: TRBD1; J gene: TRBJ1-5; clone size: .; CDR3 protein: CASSRDRGLQPQHF; CDR3 DNA: TGTGCCAGCAGCCGGGACAGGGGGCTTCAGCCCCAGCATTTT
V gene: TRBV5-6; D gene: .; J gene: TRBJ2-7; clone size: .; CDR3 protein: CASSRQAYEQYF; CDR3 DNA: TGTGCCAGCAGCCGGCAGGCCTACGAGCAGTACTTC
V gene: TRBV16; D gene: .; J gene: TRBJ1-3; clone size: .; CDR3 protein: CASSPSAVSGNTIYF; CDR3 DNA: TGTGCCAGCAGCCCTTCGGCGGTCTCTGGAAACACCATATATTTT
V gene: TRBV28; D gene: .; J gene: TRBJ1-5; clone size: .; CDR3 protein: CASGDGEPQHF; CDR3 DNA: TGTGCCAGCGGGGACGGGGAGCCCCAGCATTTT
V gene: TRBV7-2; D gene: TRBD2; J gene: TRBJ2-2; clone size: .; CDR3 protein: CASSPLAGVNTGELFF; CDR3 DNA: TGTGCCAGCAGCCCCTTAGCGGGAGTCAACACCGGGGAGCTGTTTTTT
V gene: TRBV2; D gene: .; J gene: TRBJ2-1; clone size: .; CDR3 protein: CASSGQLSSYNEQFF; CDR3 DNA: TGTGCCAGCAGTGGACAGTTAAGCTCCTACAATGAGCAGTTCTTC
V gene: TRBV11-2; D gene: .; J gene: TRBJ1-1; clone size: .; CDR3 protein: CASSSIRRTGPDTEAFF; CDR3 DNA: TGTGCCAGCAGCTCGATTCGACGTACAGGGCCTGACACTGAAGCTTTCTTT
V gene: TRBV9; D gene: TRBD1; J gene: TRBJ2-3; clone size: .; CDR3 protein: CASSVVGQGLADTQYF; CDR3 DNA: TGTGCCAGCAGCGTAGTTGGACAGGGTTTGGCAGATACGCAGTATTTT
V gene: TRBV7-8; D gene: TRBD2; J gene: TRBJ2-7; clone size: .; CDR3 protein: CASSLYSLAGVVSEQYF; CDR3 DNA: TGTGCCAGCAGCTTATACTCACTAGCGGGAGTAGTCTCCGAGCAGTACTTC
V gene: TRBV14; D gene: TRBD2; J gene: TRBJ2-7; clone size: .; CDR3 protein: CASSHRGSRKGEQYF; CDR3 DNA: TGTGCCAGCAGCCATCGCGGGAGCCGTAAGGGAGAGCAGTACTTC
V gene: TRBV19; D gene: .; J gene: TRBJ2-4; clone size: .; CDR3 protein: CASSIPGAVRGIQYF; CDR3 DNA: TGTGCCAGTAGTATTCCAGGGGCGGTACGGGGGATTCAGTACTTC
V gene: TRBV6-6; D gene: .; J gene: TRBJ2-5; clone size: .; CDR3 protein: CASSLPGRGEETQYF; CDR3 DNA: TGTGCCAGCAGTTTGCCAGGGCGAGGGGAGGAGACCCAGTACTTC
V gene: TRBV29-1; D gene: .; J gene: TRBJ1-1; clone size: .; CDR3 protein: CSVQRQERNTEAFF; CDR3 DNA: TGCAGCGTTCAGAGACAGGAGAGGAACACTGAAGCTTTCTTT
V gene: TRBV20-1; D gene: .; J gene: TRBJ2-7; clone size: .; CDR3 protein: CSAEAGLEQYF; CDR3 DNA: TGCAGTGCTGAGGCTGGCCTCGAGCAGTACTTC
V gene: TRBV19; D gene: .; J gene: TRBJ1-4; clone size: .; CDR3 protein: CASSIRIGGNEKLFF; CDR3 DNA: TGTGCCAGTAGTATTCGTATAGGTGGGAATGAAAAACTGTTTTTT
V gene: TRBV19; D gene: .; J gene: TRBJ1-1; clone size: .; CDR3 protein: CASSMWGYAEAFF; CDR3 DNA: TGTGCCAGTAGTATGTGGGGTTACGCTGAAGCTTTCTTT
V gene: TRBV11-2; D gene: .; J gene: TRBJ1-1; clone size: .; CDR3 protein: CASSIGTTEAFF; CDR3 DNA: TGTGCCAGCAGCATCGGGACCACTGAAGCTTTCTTT
V gene: TRBV5-6; D gene: .; J gene: TRBJ2-5; clone size: .; CDR3 protein: CASLPRGRETQYF; CDR3 DNA: TGTGCCAGCCTCCCCAGGGGGAGGGAGACCCAGTACTTC
V gene: TRBV9; D gene: .; J gene: TRBJ2-1; clone size: .; CDR3 protein: CASSVDGRPYNEQFF; CDR3 DNA: TGTGCCAGCAGCGTAGACGGGAGACCCTACAATGAGCAGTTCTTC
V gene: TRBV30; D gene: TRBD2; J gene: TRBJ2-7; clone size: .; CDR3 protein: CACGGDQKYF; CDR3 DNA: TGTGCCTGCGGGGGGGACCAGAAGTACTTC
V gene: TRBV25-1; D gene: .; J gene: TRBJ2-2; clone size: .; CDR3 protein: CASRVSGGSPGELFF; CDR3 DNA: TGTGCCAGCAGGGTCTCAGGGGGGTCGCCCGGGGAGCTGTTTTTT
V gene: TRBV9; D gene: .; J gene: TRBJ2-3; clone size: .; CDR3 protein: CASSAGSYTDTQYF; CDR3 DNA: TGTGCCAGCAGCGCCGGGTCTTACACAGATACGCAGTATTTT
V gene: TRBV7-9; D gene: .; J gene: TRBJ2-1; clone size: .; CDR3 protein: CASSLIRLDEQFF; CDR3 DNA: TGTGCCAGCAGCTTAATCCGATTGGATGAGCAGTTCTTC
V gene: TRBV5-1; D gene: TRBD1; J gene: TRBJ1-1; clone size: .; CDR3 protein: CASSVTGPPLGTEAFF; CDR3 DNA: TGCGCCAGCAGCGTGACAGGGCCCCCACTTGGCACTGAAGCTTTCTTT
V gene: TRBV11-3; D gene: .; J gene: TRBJ2-3; clone size: .; CDR3 protein: CASSFNGTQYF; CDR3 DNA: TGTGCCAGCAGCTTTAACGGTACGCAGTATTTT
V gene: TRBV7-3; D gene: TRBD1; J gene: TRBJ2-2; clone size: .; CDR3 protein: CASSLKPGGDGELFF; CDR3 DNA: TGTGCCAGCAGCTTAAAGCCAGGGGGCGACGGGGAGCTGTTTTTT
V gene: TRBV6-5; D gene: .; J gene: TRBJ2-7; clone size: .; CDR3 protein: CASSYSSFGKPYEQYF; CDR3 DNA: TGTGCCAGCAGTTACTCGTCGTTTGGGAAACCCTACGAGCAGTACTTC
V gene: TRBV9; D gene: TRBD2; J gene: TRBJ2-3; clone size: once; CDR3 protein: CASSVLAGGPGDTQYF; CDR3 DNA: TGTGCCAGCAGCGTTCTAGCGGGAGGGCCAGGTGATACGCAGTATTTT
V gene: TRBV2; D gene: .; J gene: TRBJ2-3; clone size: .; CDR3 protein: CASSEGLSTDTQYF; CDR3 DNA: TGTGCCAGCAGTGAGGGACTCAGCACAGATACGCAGTATTTT
V gene: TRBV9; D gene: TRBD2; J gene: TRBJ2-2; clone size: .; CDR3 protein: CASSVFVSGRVNTGELFF; CDR3 DNA: TGTGCCAGCAGCGTATTTGTGAGCGGGAGGGTAAACACCGGGGAGCTGTTTTTT
V gene: TRBV4-1; D gene: .; J gene: TRBJ2-3; clone size: .; CDR3 protein: CASSQEGPRSDTQYF; CDR3 DNA: TGCGCCAGCAGCCAAGAAGGGCCACGTTCAGATACGCAGTATTTT
V gene: TRBV5-1; D gene: TRBD2; J gene: TRBJ2-3; clone size: .; CDR3 protein: CASSLGAGRTDTQYF; CDR3 DNA: TGCGCCAGCAGCTTGGGAGCGGGGCGCACAGATACGCAGTATTTT
V gene: TRBV28; D gene: .; J gene: TRBJ2-1; clone size: .; CDR3 protein: CASSLSRIVYNEQFF; CDR3 DNA: TGTGCCAGCAGTTTATCCAGAATCGTCTACAATGAGCAGTTCTTC